These 32 T cell receptor beta chains came from one sample sequenced in a study of human T cells and chemical hapten exposure. TCRdb called the RACE reads again in MiXCR, with one record for every CDR3 protein. The sample gives nearly 95,000 distinct CDR3 sequences, around 10% of which show up once; roughly 2.2% is in the top ten. Time point of the sample: patch test 2, 6 weeks after DPC sensitization. Treatment in this sample: therapeutic diphenylcyclopropenone sensitization with weekly scalp DPC. Sequenced material: whole blood, taken in connection with sensitization to the hapten diphenylcyclopropenone (DPC). The receptor source for this set is a man in his forties or fifties with alopecia areata. Some clones in this sample may be carry-over from other donors' samples.

This clonotype was seen at least ten times. The V call is TRBV20-1, the J call TRBJ1-1; D unclear. The germline gives CDR1 DFQATT, CDR2 SNEGSKA (reference sequence). Deletions cut 5 bases from V and 2 bases from J, with 6 bases between. CDR3 length equals 11 residues. The CDR3 reads CSASDNTEAFF. The CDR3 coding sequence is TGCAGTGCTTCAGATAACACTGAAGCTTTCTTT.

This clonotype was detected ten times or more. V and J are TRBV10-3 and TRBJ1-4; D gene unclear. The length of the CDR3 is 13 residues. From germline, CDR1 is ENHRY and CDR2 SYGVKD. V was shortened by 6 bases and J by 5 bases, with 10 bases between the two germline ends. CDR3 region: CAIRKRENEKLFF. CDR3 DNA sequence: TGTGCCATCAGAAAGAGGGAAAATGAAAAACTGTTTTTT.

This sequence joins TRBV7-2 and TRBJ1-2; no definite D call. V lost 2 bases, J lost 0 bases, and 10 bases lay in between. The length of the CDR3 is 15 residues. Germline V gene data show CDR1 as SGHTA and CDR2 as FQGNSA. The DNA of the CDR3 is TGTGCCAGCAGCTTAAGTCCCCAGCCTAACTATGGCTACACCTTC. Amino acid sequence: CASSLSPQPNYGYTF.

This clonotype was recorded a few times. The CDR3 nucleotides are TGTGCCAGCAACCGACTAGCGGGACCCATCTCCGGGGAGCTGTTTTTT. Residues: CASNRLAGPISGELFF. The rearrangement links TRBV11-3 to TRBJ2-2, with 11 bases fitting TRBD2. V gave up 7 bases and J gave up 6 bases; unmatched junction bases: 10. CDR1 is SGHNT and CDR2 is YENEEA in the germline V gene. The CDR3 loop spans 16 amino acids.

A few counts support this clonotype. The chain carries TRBV12-3 or TRBV12-4 and TRBJ2-1; TRBD1 matches 7 bases. After removal of 1 base from V and 4 bases from J, the junction contained 4 bases not matched to a gene. The CDR3 covers 15 residues. CDR3 bases: TGTGCCAGCAGTTTAGGACAGGGTGGATACAATGAGCAGTTCTTC. It yields the protein CASSLGQGGYNEQFF.

This clonotype was seen a few times. The rearrangement uses TRBV7-3 and TRBJ2-5; 8 positions match TRBD1. V lost 5 bases and J lost 7; bases outside the gene matches: 12. The CDR3 consists of 15 residues. The germline V gene encodes CDR1 SGHTA and CDR2 FQGTGA. In nucleotides, the CDR3 is TGTGCCAGCAGCCCCTCCGCGGACAGGGCAGTGACCCAGTACTTC. It yields the protein CASSPSADRAVTQYF.

The J gene is TRBJ2-4, the V gene TRBV6-2 or TRBV6-3; 8 bases agree with TRBD1. In germline, CDR1 is MNHEY, CDR2 SVGEGT. The junction had 4 bases not matched to a gene; V was cut back by 5 bases and J by 7 bases. The CDR3 covers 13 residues. This chain's CDR3 is CASSPDRVNIQYF. CDR3 nucleotide sequence: TGTGCCAGCAGTCCGGACAGGGTGAACATTCAGTACTTC.

The V and J genes are TRBV7-9 and TRBJ1-1, with no clear D. V lost 3 bases to trimming and J lost 6 bases, with 8 bases between them. Looked up from germline, CDR1 is SEHNR and CDR2 is FQNEAQ (reference sequence). The CDR3 runs to 12 residues. The CDR3 region is CASSFLQSEAFF. The CDR3 nucleotides read TGTGCCAGCAGCTTTCTACAGTCTGAAGCTTTCTTT.

This chain links TRBV11-3 with TRBJ2-1, with TRBD2 as a possible D gene (6 bases). This CDR3 has 15 residues. Germline loops: CDR1 SGHNT, CDR2 YENEEA. Trimming stripped 5 bases from V and 5 bases from J, with 16 bases between. CDR3 bases: TGTGCCAGCAGCCCTAAGACTAGTAAGGACAATGAGCAGTTCTTC. Translated: CASSPKTSKDNEQFF.

In its sample, this clonotype was seen a few times. The chain links TRBV7-9 to TRBJ2-3; maybe TRBD1 (5 bases). Germline values: CDR1 SEHNR, CDR2 FQNEAQ (reference sequence). V lost 4 bases, J lost 4 bases, and 9 bases lay in between. The CDR3 sequence is 13 residues long. The CDR3 here is CASSSLGADTQYF. The DNA for the CDR3 is TGTGCCAGCAGCTCCCTAGGGGCAGATACGCAGTATTTT.

Ten or more counts support this clonotype. The rearrangement links TRBV11-2 to TRBJ1-1; the D is unclear. CDR1 and CDR2 from the germline V gene are SGHAT and FQNNGV. The ends were cut back, 4 bases at V and 0 bases at J, with 6 bases in the middle. The length of the CDR3 is 13 residues. The CDR3 is CASSSFLNTEAFF. CDR3 nucleotide sequence: TGTGCCAGCAGCTCTTTCTTGAACACTGAAGCTTTCTTT.

The chain couples TRBV12-3 or TRBV12-4 to TRBJ2-7; D is unclear. Between the trimmed V and J ends, which lost 3 bases and 3 bases, there was a span of 9 bases. CDR3 size: 13 residues. The CDR3 here is CASSLAVNYEQYV. The CDR3 nucleotides read TGTGCCAGCAGTTTGGCCGTGAACTACGAGCAGTACGTC.

CDR3 in DNA: TGTGCCAGCGGGGGCAGGGTCCTGATAGAGACCCAGTACTTC. Amino acids: CASGGRVLIETQYF. The chain couples TRBV7-2 to TRBJ2-5, with TRBD1 as a possible D gene (6 bases). Germline V gene data show CDR1 as SGHTA and CDR2 as FQGNSA. The V and J ends lost 8 bases and 4 bases respectively, with 17 bases between them. The CDR3 is made up of 14 amino acids. Variable domain in full (rest from reference TRBV7-2 and TRBJ2-5): GAGVSQSPSNKVTEKGKDVELRCDPISGHTALYWYRQSLGQGLEFLIYFQGNSAPDKSGLPSDRFSAERTGGSVSTLTIQRTQQEDSAVYLCASGGRVLIETQYFGPGTRLLVL.

In this sample, this clonotype turned up many times. The chain uses TRBV12-3 or TRBV12-4 and TRBJ2-1, with TRBD1 as a possible D gene (5 bases). Trimming removed 3 bases at V and 5 bases at J, with 8 bases between. The CDR3 is 13 amino acids. The CDR3 region is CASSLGQNNEQFF. The CDR3 DNA reads as TGTGCCAGCAGTTTGGGGCAGAACAATGAGCAGTTCTTC.

The chain employs TRBV9 and TRBJ2-3, with 10 bases aligning to TRBD2. After removal of 0 bases from V and 1 base from J, the junction contained 2 bases not matched to a gene. Germline-derived CDR1 and CDR2 are SGDLS and YYNGEE. This CDR3 is built from 16 residues. The CDR3 here is CASSVGTSGRTDTQYF. The CDR3 DNA is TGTGCCAGCAGCGTAGGGACTAGCGGCCGCACAGATACGCAGTATTTT.

This clonotype occurred a few times. The CDR3 reads CSATPGTSAFTDTQYF. DNA of the CDR3: TGCAGTGCAACCCCCGGGACTAGCGCCTTCACAGATACGCAGTATTTT. V gene TRBV20-1 combines with J gene TRBJ2-3; 10 bases are shared with TRBD2. This CDR3 is 16 amino acids long. Unmatched junction bases numbered 11, after V lost 6 bases and J lost 2 bases. Germline CDR1 and CDR2: DFQATT and SNEGSKA (reference sequence).

The chain employs TRBV19 and TRBJ1-2; D is unclear. The CDR3 has 13 residues. CDR1 and CDR2 (germline): LNHDA, SQIVND (reference sequence). V was shortened by 3 bases and J by 4 bases, with 9 bases between the two germline ends. CDR3 protein: CASSIFDAYGYTF. The CDR3 bases are TGTGCCAGTAGTATCTTCGACGCCTATGGCTACACCTTC.

This chain joins TRBV9 and TRBJ1-3; 8 bases match TRBD1. The CDR3 runs to 16 residues. Germline V gives CDR1 SGDLS, CDR2 YYNGEE. V was clipped by 4 bases and J by 4 bases; unmatched bases: 10. Here the CDR3 DNA reads TGTGCCAGCAGCCCCGGACAGGGACTGGCGGGAAACACCATATATTTT. Its protein is CASSPGQGLAGNTIYF. Filled out from reference TRBV9 and TRBJ1-3, the complete variable domain reads DSGVTQTPKHLITATGQRVTLRCSPRSGDLSVYWYQQSLDQGLQFLIQYYNGEERAKGNILERFSAQQFPDLHSELNLSSLELGDSALYFCASSPGQGLAGNTIYFGEGSWLTVV.

The rearrangement uses TRBV5-4 and TRBJ2-7; 7 nucleotides align to TRBD2. Germline CDR1 SGHNT, CDR2 YYREEE (reference sequence). Trimming took 0 bases from V and 6 from J; bases not matched to a gene: 6. CDR3 length: 14 residues. The DNA for the CDR3 is TGTGCCAGCAGCTTGGAGGCGGGAGTTTCCGAGCAGTACGTC. Its protein is CASSLEAGVSEQYV.

The rearrangement links TRBV2 to TRBJ2-1; no definite D call. Germline-derived CDR1 and CDR2 are SNHLY and FYNNEI. CDR3 length: 12 residues. Trimming cost V 6 bases and J 5 bases, with 8 bases left between them. CDR3 protein: CASRIFNNEQFF. The CDR3 region has the DNA TGTGCCAGCAGAATTTTTAACAATGAGCAGTTCTTC. The full variable domain, rest sourced from reference TRBV2 and TRBJ2-1, is EPEVTQTPSHQVTQMGQEVILRCVPISNHLYFYWYRQILGQKVEFLVSFYNNEISEKSEIFDDQFSVERPDGSNFTLKIRSTKLEDSAMYFCASRIFNNEQFFGPGTRLTVL.

This clonotype was detected ten times or more. This chain connects TRBV29-1 to TRBJ2-7; TRBD1 agrees at 8 bases. The CDR3 sequence is 12 residues long. The V and J ends lost 7 bases and 6 bases, in that order; junction bases with no gene match: 8. CDR1 is SQVTM and CDR2 is ANQGSEA in the germline V gene. CDR3 coding DNA: TGCAGCGCCGGGACAGGAGTTGCCGAGCAGTACTTC. Amino acids: CSAGTGVAEQYF.

This clonotype has a count of ten or more. The chain recombines TRBV12-3 or TRBV12-4 with TRBJ2-1, with 8 bases matching TRBD2. The junction had 6 bases not matched to a gene; V was cut back by 1 base and J by 7 bases. The CDR3 extends over 15 amino acids. CDR3 sequence (DNA): TGTGCCAGCAGTTTAGGGCTAGCGGGTGGAAATGAGCAGTTCTTC. This translates into CASSLGLAGGNEQFF.

V gene TRBV6-1 combines with J gene TRBJ2-5; D remains ambiguous. CDR3 length: 12 residues. The V gene lost 3 bases and the J gene lost 9 bases, with 11 bases spanning the gap. Germline lookup yields CDR1 MNHNS and CDR2 SASEGT. The CDR3 DNA follows: TGTGCCAGCAGTGATTTCGGACGGGCCCAGTACTTC. Its translation: CASSDFGRAQYF.

The rearrangement joins TRBV25-1 to TRBJ2-6; perhaps TRBD1 as D (6 bases). The CDR3 contains 18 residues. V lost 5 bases and J lost 4, with 21 bases in between. Germline V gene sequence: CDR1 MGHDK, CDR2 SYGVNS. The CDR3 coding sequence is TGTGCCAGCAGTCGAGGGGGACATCCCGTTAAAGGGGCCAACGTCCTGACTTTC. This sequence encodes CASSRGGHPVKGANVLTF.

The table lists this clonotype with many counts. V usage is TRBV28 and J usage is TRBJ2-3; tentative D call: TRBD2 (6 bases). CDR3 length: 18 amino acids. The V gene's germline CDR1 is MDHEN and CDR2 SYDVKM. Trimming removed 5 bases from V and 0 bases from J, with 21 bases in between. The CDR3 nucleotides read TGTGCCAGCAGTCTACCCCTATGGGGGGACCGTAGCACAGATACGCAGTATTTT. Amino acids: CASSLPLWGDRSTDTQYF.

The sample holds a few counts of this clonotype. J is TRBJ2-1 and V is TRBV6-1, with TRBD2 matching over 9 bases. V trimming: 0 bases; J trimming: 4 bases; junction bases outside the gene matches: 4. Germline V gives CDR1 MNHNS, CDR2 SASEGT. CDR3 length equals 16 residues. The CDR3 region is CASSEALAGLYNEQFF. CDR3 sequence (DNA): TGTGCCAGCAGTGAAGCCCTAGCGGGGCTTTACAATGAGCAGTTCTTC.

This clonotype came up a few times. V usage is TRBV11-2 and J usage is TRBJ2-3, with D possibly TRBD2 on 5 matching bases. Per the germline V gene, CDR1 is SGHAT and CDR2 is FQNNGV. Trimming took 1 base from V and 2 from J, leaving 10 bases between them. CDR3 length equals 15 residues. The CDR3 spells CASSLAGRNTDTQYF. In DNA form, the CDR3 reads TGTGCCAGCAGCTTAGCTGGGAGAAACACAGATACGCAGTATTTT.

This clonotype was counted a few times. V gene TRBV6-5 combines with J gene TRBJ1-2; a possible D gene is TRBD1 (5 bases). Germline V gene data show CDR1 as MNHEY and CDR2 as SVGAGI. The V and J ends lost 2 bases and 2 bases respectively, with 18 bases between them. The length of the CDR3 is 17 residues. In DNA form, the CDR3 reads TGTGCCAGCAGTTACAGGGTTTTAGGGACTTTGAACTATGGCTACACCTTC. Amino acids: CASSYRVLGTLNYGYTF.

J is TRBJ2-3 and V is TRBV3-1, with 8 bases matching TRBD1. CDR3 length: 15 residues. In germline, CDR1 is LGHDT, CDR2 YNNKEL (reference sequence). Unmatched junction bases numbered 2, after V lost 1 base and J lost 2 bases. The CDR3 nucleotides read TGTGCCAGCAGCCAAGGGACAGGGTACACAGATACGCAGTATTTT. It translates to CASSQGTGYTDTQYF.

This clonotype showed up just a few times. The junction differs from germline at one of its ends, possibly a read error. The chain combines TRBV7-7 with TRBJ2-2, with TRBD2 matching over 10 bases. Germline values: CDR1 SSHAT, CDR2 FNYEAQ (reference sequence). This CDR3 contains 15 residues. CDR3 in DNA: TGTGCTAGCAGCCCCGGGACTAGCGACACCGGGGAGCTGTTTTTT. It specifies CASSPGTSDTGELFF.

The rearrangement joins TRBV18 to TRBJ2-7, with a tentative D call TRBD2 (6 bases). CDR1 is KGHSH and CDR2 is LQKENI in the germline V gene. The CDR3 consists of 13 residues. The V and J ends lost 6 bases and 4 bases respectively, with 13 bases between them. CDR3 sequence reads: CASSVSAGYEQYV. The DNA of the CDR3 is TGTGCCAGCTCCGTATCTGCGGGGTACGAGCAGTACGTC.

This clonotype appeared many times. J is TRBJ1-1 and V is TRBV4-3; D is undetermined. CDR1 is LGHNA, CDR2 YSLEER, per germline. The CDR3 consists of 13 residues. Trimming took 0 bases from V and 8 from J, leaving 10 bases between them. CDR3 region: CASSQETRVEAFF. The CDR3 nucleotides read TGCGCCAGCAGCCAAGAAACGAGGGTGGAAGCTTTCTTT.